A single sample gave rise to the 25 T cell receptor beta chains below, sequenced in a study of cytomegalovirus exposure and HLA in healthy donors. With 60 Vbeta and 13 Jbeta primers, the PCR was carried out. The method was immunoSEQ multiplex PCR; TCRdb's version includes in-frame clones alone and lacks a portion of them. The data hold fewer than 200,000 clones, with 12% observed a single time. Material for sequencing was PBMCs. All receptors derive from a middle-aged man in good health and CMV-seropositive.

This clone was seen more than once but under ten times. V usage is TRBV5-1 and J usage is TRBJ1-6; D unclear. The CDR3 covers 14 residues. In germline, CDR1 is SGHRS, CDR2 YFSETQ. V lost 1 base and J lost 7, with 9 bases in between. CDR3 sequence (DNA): TGCGCCAGCAGCTTGACATCCTGGAATTCACCCCTCCACTTT. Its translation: CASSLTSWNSPLHF. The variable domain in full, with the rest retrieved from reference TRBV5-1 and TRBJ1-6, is KAGVTQTPRYLIKTRGQQVTLSCSPISGHRSVSWYQQTPGQGLQFLFEYFSETQRNKGNFPGRFSGRQFSNSRSEMNVSTLELGDSALYLCASSLTSWNSPLHFGNGTRLTVT.

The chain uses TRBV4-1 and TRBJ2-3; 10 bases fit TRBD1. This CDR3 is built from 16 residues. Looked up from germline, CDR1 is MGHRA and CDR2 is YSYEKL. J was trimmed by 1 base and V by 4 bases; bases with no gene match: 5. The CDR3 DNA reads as TGCGCCAGCAGCCTAACCGGGACAGGGGGCACAGATACGCAGTATTTT. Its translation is CASSLTGTGGTDTQYF.

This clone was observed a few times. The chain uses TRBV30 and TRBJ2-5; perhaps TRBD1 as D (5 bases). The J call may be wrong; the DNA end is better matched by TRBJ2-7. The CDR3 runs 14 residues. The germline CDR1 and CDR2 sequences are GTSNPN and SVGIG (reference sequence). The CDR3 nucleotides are TGTGCCTGGAGTGGTGGGGCGTCGAGGTACGAGCAGTACTTC. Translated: CAWSGGASRYEQYF.

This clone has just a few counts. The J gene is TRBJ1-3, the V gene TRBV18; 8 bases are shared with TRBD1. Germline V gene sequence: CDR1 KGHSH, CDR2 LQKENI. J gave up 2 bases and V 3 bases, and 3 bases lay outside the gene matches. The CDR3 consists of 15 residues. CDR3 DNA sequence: TGTGCCAGCTCACCTCTGGACAGGGCTGGAAACACCATATATTTT. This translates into CASSPLDRAGNTIYF.

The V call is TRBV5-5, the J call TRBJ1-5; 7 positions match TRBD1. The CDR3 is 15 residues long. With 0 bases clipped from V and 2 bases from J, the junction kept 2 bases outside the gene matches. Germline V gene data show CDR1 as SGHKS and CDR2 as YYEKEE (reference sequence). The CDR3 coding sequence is TGTGCCAGCAGCTTGGTGGGGACAGGCAATCAGCCCCAGCATTTT. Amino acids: CASSLVGTGNQPQHF.

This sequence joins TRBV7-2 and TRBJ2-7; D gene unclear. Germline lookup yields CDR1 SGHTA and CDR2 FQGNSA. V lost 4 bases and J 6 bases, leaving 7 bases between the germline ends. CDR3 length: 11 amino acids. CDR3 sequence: CASSSSIEQYF. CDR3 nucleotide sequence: TGTGCCAGCAGCTCCTCTATCGAGCAGTACTTC.

The CDR3 region has the DNA TGTGCCACCTCAGGGGGCATCGGCACAGATACGCAGTATTTT. Protein: CATSGGIGTDTQYF. The chain carries TRBV10-3 and TRBJ2-3, with 8 bases lining up with TRBD1. Germline V lookup: CDR1 ENHRY, CDR2 SYGVKD. This CDR3 is built from 14 residues. Trimming removed 10 bases from V and 1 base from J; junction bases left unmatched: 7.

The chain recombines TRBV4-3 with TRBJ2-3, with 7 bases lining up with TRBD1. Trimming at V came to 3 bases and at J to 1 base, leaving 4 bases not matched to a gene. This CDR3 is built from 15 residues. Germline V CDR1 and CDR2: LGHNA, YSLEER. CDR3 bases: TGCGCCAGCAGCCATGACAGGGTTGGCACAGATACGCAGTATTTT. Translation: CASSHDRVGTDTQYF.

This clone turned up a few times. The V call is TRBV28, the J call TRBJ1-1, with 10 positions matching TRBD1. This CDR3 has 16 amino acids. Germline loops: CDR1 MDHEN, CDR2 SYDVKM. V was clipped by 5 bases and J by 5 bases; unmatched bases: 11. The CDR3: CASSPETGGLRTEAFF. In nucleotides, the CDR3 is TGTGCCAGCAGTCCTGAGACAGGGGGCTTGAGGACTGAAGCTTTCTTT.

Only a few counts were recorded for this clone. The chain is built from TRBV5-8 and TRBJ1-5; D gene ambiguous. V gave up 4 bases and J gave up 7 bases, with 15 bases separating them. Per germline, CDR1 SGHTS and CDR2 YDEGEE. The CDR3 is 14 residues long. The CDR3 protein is CASSPWSKSQPQHF. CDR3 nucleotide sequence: TGTGCCAGCAGCCCGTGGTCTAAAAGCCAGCCCCAGCATTTT.

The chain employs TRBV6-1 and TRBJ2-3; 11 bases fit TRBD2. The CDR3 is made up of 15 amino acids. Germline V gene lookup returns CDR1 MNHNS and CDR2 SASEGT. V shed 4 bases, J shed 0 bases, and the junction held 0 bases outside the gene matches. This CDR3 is CASSGLAGSTDTQYF. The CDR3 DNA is TGTGCCAGCAGTGGACTAGCGGGGAGCACAGATACGCAGTATTTT.

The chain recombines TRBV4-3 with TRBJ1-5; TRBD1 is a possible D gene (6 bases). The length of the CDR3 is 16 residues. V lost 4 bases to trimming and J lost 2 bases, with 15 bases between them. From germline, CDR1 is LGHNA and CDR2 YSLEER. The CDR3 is CASSLRVGAGNQPQHF. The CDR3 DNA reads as TGCGCCAGCAGCCTGCGGGTGGGGGCGGGCAATCAGCCCCAGCATTTT.

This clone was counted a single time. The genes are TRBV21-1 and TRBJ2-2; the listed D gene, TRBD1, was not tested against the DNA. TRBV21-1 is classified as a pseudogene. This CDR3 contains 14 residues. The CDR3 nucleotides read TGTGCCAGCACTAAACGGGCCCGGACATGGGAGCTGTTTTTT. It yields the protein CASTKRARTWELFF.

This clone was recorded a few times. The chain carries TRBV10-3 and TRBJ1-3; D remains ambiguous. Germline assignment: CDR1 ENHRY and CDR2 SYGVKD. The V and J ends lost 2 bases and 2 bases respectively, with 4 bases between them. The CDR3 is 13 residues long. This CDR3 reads CAISEQAGNTIYF. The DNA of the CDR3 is TGTGCCATCAGTGAGCAGGCTGGAAACACCATATATTTT.

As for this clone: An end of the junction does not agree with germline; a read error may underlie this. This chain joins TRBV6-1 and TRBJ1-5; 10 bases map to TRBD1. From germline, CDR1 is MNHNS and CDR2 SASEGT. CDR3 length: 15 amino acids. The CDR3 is CASLRQGASNQAQHF. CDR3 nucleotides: TGTGCCAGTTTAAGACAGGGGGCGAGCAATCAGGCCCAGCATTTT.

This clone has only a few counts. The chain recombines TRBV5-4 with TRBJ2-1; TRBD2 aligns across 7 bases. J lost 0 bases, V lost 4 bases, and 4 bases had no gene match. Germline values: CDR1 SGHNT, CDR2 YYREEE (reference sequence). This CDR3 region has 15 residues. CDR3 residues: CASSPRGDSYNEQFF. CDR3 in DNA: TGTGCCAGCAGCCCCCGGGGGGACTCCTACAATGAGCAGTTCTTC.

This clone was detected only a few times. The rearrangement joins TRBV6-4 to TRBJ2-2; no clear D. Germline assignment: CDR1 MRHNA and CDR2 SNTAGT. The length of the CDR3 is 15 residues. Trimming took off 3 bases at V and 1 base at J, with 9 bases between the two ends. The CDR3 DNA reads TGTGCCAGCAGTGAGGGCCTCATGAACACCGGGGAGCTGTTTTTT. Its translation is CASSEGLMNTGELFF.

The CDR3 sequence: CAGLGSTGELFF. As DNA, the CDR3 is TGTGCCGGTTTGGGGAGCACCGGGGAGCTGTTTTTT. The chain couples TRBV19 to TRBJ2-2; the D gene is possibly TRBD2 (5 bases). The V gene's germline CDR1 is LNHDA and CDR2 SQIVND (reference sequence). V lost 11 bases and J lost 4, with 11 bases in between. This CDR3 spans 12 amino acids.

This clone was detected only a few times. The CDR3 loop is CASSRSGGETQYF. CDR3 in DNA: TGTGCCAGCAGTAGATCAGGGGGTGAGACCCAGTACTTC. This chain joins TRBV7-9 and TRBJ2-5, with 7 bases aligning to TRBD1. The length of the CDR3 is 13 residues. The V gene's germline CDR1 is SEHNR and CDR2 FQNEAQ (reference sequence). J was trimmed by 5 bases and V by 6 bases; bases with no gene match: 6.

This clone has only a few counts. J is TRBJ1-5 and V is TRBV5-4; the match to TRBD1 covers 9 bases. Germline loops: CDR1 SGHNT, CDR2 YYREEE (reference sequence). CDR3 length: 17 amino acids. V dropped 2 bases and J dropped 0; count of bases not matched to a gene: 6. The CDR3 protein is CASSLRTGASSNQPQHF. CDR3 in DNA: TGTGCCAGCAGCTTACGGACAGGGGCAAGTAGCAATCAGCCCCAGCATTTT.

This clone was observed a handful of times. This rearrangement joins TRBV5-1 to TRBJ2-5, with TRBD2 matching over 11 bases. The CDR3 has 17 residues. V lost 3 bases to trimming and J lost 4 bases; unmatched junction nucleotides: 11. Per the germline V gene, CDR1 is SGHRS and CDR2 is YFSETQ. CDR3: CASSWDVSGGAGETQYF. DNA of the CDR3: TGCGCCAGCAGCTGGGACGTTAGCGGGGGGGCGGGAGAGACCCAGTACTTC.

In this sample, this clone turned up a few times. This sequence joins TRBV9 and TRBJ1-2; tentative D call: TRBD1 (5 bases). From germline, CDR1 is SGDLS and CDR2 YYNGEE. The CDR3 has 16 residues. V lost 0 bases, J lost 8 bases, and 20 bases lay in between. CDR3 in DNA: TGTGCCAGCAGCGTAGGGTTTCGGGGGGGGTCTTACGGCTACACCTTC. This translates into CASSVGFRGGSYGYTF.

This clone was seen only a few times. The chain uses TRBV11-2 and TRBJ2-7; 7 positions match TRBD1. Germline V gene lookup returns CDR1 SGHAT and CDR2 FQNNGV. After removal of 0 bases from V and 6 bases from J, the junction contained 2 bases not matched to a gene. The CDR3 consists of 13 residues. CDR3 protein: CASSLEAGGEQYF. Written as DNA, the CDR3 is TGTGCCAGCAGCTTAGAGGCAGGGGGCGAGCAGTACTTC.

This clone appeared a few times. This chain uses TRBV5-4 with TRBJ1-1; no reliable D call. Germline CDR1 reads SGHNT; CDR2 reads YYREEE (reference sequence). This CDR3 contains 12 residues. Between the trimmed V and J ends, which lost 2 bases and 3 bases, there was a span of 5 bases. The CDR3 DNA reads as TGTGCCAGCAGCTTCAGTTACACTGAAGCTTTCTTT. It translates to CASSFSYTEAFF.

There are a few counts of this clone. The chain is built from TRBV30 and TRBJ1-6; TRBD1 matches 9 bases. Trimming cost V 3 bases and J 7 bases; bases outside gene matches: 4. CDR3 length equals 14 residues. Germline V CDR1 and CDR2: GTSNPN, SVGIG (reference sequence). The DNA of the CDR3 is TGTGCCTGGAGGTTGACAGGGGGAAATTCACCCCTCCACTTT. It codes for CAWRLTGGNSPLHF.